These 15 T cell receptor beta chains were all obtained from the same sample, sequenced in a study of shared clonotypes between healthy human individuals. Naive-designated CD8 cells lacked CD45RO, were positively enriched for CCR7, and omitted terminally differentiated effector memory CD45RA+ cells. The protocol was immunoSEQ multiplex PCR, while the TCRdb copy is restricted to in-frame clones and leaves out a portion. The data contain hundreds of thousands of clones, 92% of them seen just once; the ten biggest clones take up approximately 25%. The sequenced sample consisted of naive CD8+ T cells sorted from blood. These receptor sequences come from a man younger than 40 in good health.

The genes are TRBV7-9 and TRBJ2-2; D gene ambiguous. The CDR3 loop spans 17 amino acids. Germline assignment: CDR1 SEHNR and CDR2 FQNEAQ (reference sequence). Trimming removed 2 bases at V and 1 base at J, with 14 bases between. DNA for the CDR3: TGTGCCAGCAGCTTACCCACTGATAGACTGAACACCGGGGAGCTGTTTTTT. Translation gives CASSLPTDRLNTGELFF.

This CDR3 is CATSNNRAQETQYF. The CDR3 DNA is TGTGCCACCAGCAACAACAGGGCCCAAGAGACCCAGTACTTC. The rearrangement joins TRBV15 to TRBJ2-5, with TRBD1 as a possible D gene (6 bases). CDR1 and CDR2 from the germline V gene are LNHNV and YYDKDF (reference sequence). Trimming pared 4 bases from V and 1 base from J, leaving 10 bases between. The CDR3 covers 14 residues.

The chain uses TRBV5-6 and TRBJ2-3; D is unresolved. V was cut by 2 bases and J by 0 bases, with 7 bases left in between. CDR3 size: 14 residues. Germline V gives CDR1 SGHDT, CDR2 YYEEEE. The CDR3 is CASSFESSTDTQYF. The CDR3 DNA is TGTGCCAGCAGCTTCGAAAGTAGCACAGATACGCAGTATTTT. The full variable domain, completed using reference TRBV5-6 and TRBJ2-3, is DAGVTQSPTHLIKTRGQQVTLRCSPKSGHDTVSWYQQALGQGPQFIFQYYEEEERQRGNFPDRFSGHQFPNYSSELNVNALLLGDSALYLCASSFESSTDTQYFGPGTRLTVL.

The rearrangement joins TRBV15 to TRBJ2-1, with TRBD2 identical over 12 bases. The germline CDR1 and CDR2 sequences are LNHNV and YYDKDF (reference sequence). V trimming: 3 bases; J trimming: 4 bases; junction bases outside the gene matches: 10. The CDR3 consists of 18 residues. The CDR3 coding sequence is TGTGCCACCAGCAGTTTGACTAGCGGGAGATGGGGATACAATGAGCAGTTCTTC. Translating gives CATSSLTSGRWGYNEQFF.

V and J are TRBV27 and TRBJ1-1, with 8 positions matching TRBD1. This CDR3 comprises 14 residues. In germline, CDR1 is MNHEY, CDR2 SMNVEV (reference sequence). With 7 bases clipped from V and 6 bases from J, the junction kept 10 bases outside the gene matches. The CDR3 is CASKAGGGLPEAFF. The CDR3 nucleotides are TGTGCCAGCAAGGCAGGGGGCGGATTACCTGAAGCTTTCTTT.

The gene calls are TRBV7-2 and TRBJ2-5; D uncertain. CDR3 length: 15 amino acids. V lost 5 bases and J lost 0, with 13 bases in between. Germline V lookup: CDR1 SGHTA, CDR2 FQGNSA. The CDR3 is CASSVGLTYQETQYF. The CDR3 DNA is TGTGCCAGCAGCGTGGGTCTCACGTACCAAGAGACCCAGTACTTC.

The chain is built from TRBV28 and TRBJ2-1, with 8 bases lining up with TRBD2. Germline CDR1 reads MDHEN; CDR2 reads SYDVKM. This CDR3 contains 18 residues. V was clipped by 1 base and J by 0 bases; unmatched bases: 8. CDR3 sequence (DNA): TGTGCCAGCAGTTTATTGGTGCTAGCGGGCCTCTCCTACAATGAGCAGTTCTTC. The encoded protein is CASSLLVLAGLSYNEQFF.

The V call is TRBV7-9, the J call TRBJ2-7; the D gene is possibly TRBD2 (6 bases). The CDR3 sequence is 15 residues long. V lost 2 bases to trimming and J lost 2 bases, with 13 bases between them. The germline CDR1 and CDR2 sequences are SEHNR and FQNEAQ (reference sequence). The CDR3 loop is CASSLTGVGPYEQYF. The CDR3 DNA is TGTGCCAGCAGCTTAACGGGAGTCGGGCCCTACGAGCAGTACTTC.

This clone appeared a single time. This sequence joins TRBV19 and TRBJ2-7; D not resolved. The V gene lost 0 bases and the J gene lost 5 bases, with 8 bases spanning the gap. CDR1 and CDR2 from the germline V gene are LNHDA and SQIVND (reference sequence). The CDR3 is 13 amino acids. Here the CDR3 reads CASSIDHFNEQYF. The CDR3 DNA sequence: TGTGCCAGTAGTATAGATCATTTCAACGAGCAGTACTTC.

In its sample, this clone was seen once. The chain employs TRBV10-3 and TRBJ2-2; TRBD1 agrees at 8 bases. There are 14 residues in the CDR3. Germline lookup yields CDR1 ENHRY and CDR2 SYGVKD. V trimming: 6 bases; J trimming: 6 bases; junction bases outside the gene matches: 6. The CDR3 sequence: CAIRLGQGPGELFF. The CDR3 coding sequence is TGTGCCATCAGGCTTGGACAGGGCCCCGGGGAGCTGTTTTTT.

The chain combines TRBV11-3 with TRBJ2-7, with no clear D. CDR1 SGHNT and CDR2 YENEEA come from the germline V gene. The CDR3 spans 13 residues. V gave up 5 bases and J gave up 4 bases, with 12 bases separating them. Here the CDR3 reads CASSQGPNYEQYF. The CDR3 DNA follows: TGTGCCAGCAGCCAAGGGCCTAATTACGAGCAGTACTTC.

This chain connects TRBV27 to TRBJ2-7; possibly TRBD1 or TRBD2 for D (7 bases each). Trimming removed 6 bases at V and 2 bases at J, with 17 bases between. This CDR3 comprises 15 residues. Germline V gives CDR1 MNHEY, CDR2 SMNVEV (reference sequence). The CDR3 loop is CASSTHQGGPYEQYF. DNA of the CDR3: TGTGCCAGCAGCACACACCAGGGGGGGCCCTACGAGCAGTACTTC.

As to this clone: The same CDR3 arises from other DNA sequences in this sample as well. The rearrangement links TRBV11-2 to TRBJ2-7; unclear D gene. CDR1 is SGHAT and CDR2 is FQNNGV in the germline V gene. V dropped 8 bases and J dropped 2 bases, with 4 bases sitting between them. The CDR3 loop spans 10 amino acids. CDR3 amino acids: CASGAYEQYF. The CDR3 DNA follows: TGTGCCAGCGGAGCCTACGAGCAGTACTTC. Variable domain in full (rest from reference TRBV11-2 and TRBJ2-7): EAGVAQSPRYKIIEKRQSVAFWCNPISGHATLYWYQQILGQGPKLLIQFQNNGVVDDSQLPKDRFSAERLKGVDSTLKIQPAKLEDSAVYLCASGAYEQYFGPGTRLTVT.

This clone was counted once. V gene TRBV28 combines with J gene TRBJ1-1; no clear D. Trimming removed 3 bases from V and 1 base from J, with 6 bases in between. Germline CDR1 reads MDHEN; CDR2 reads SYDVKM. This CDR3 is 13 amino acids long. The CDR3 DNA sequence: TGTGCCAGCAGTTTTTGGAGGAACACTGAAGCTTTCTTT. This sequence encodes CASSFWRNTEAFF. The full variable domain, with the rest looked up from reference TRBV28 and TRBJ1-1, is DVKVTQSSRYLVKRTGEKVFLECVQDMDHENMFWYRQDPGLGLRLIYFSYDVKMKEKGDIPEGYSVSREKKERFSLILESASTNQTSMYLCASSFWRNTEAFFGQGTRLTVV.

This chain links TRBV7-9 with TRBJ2-3, with D possibly matching TRBD2 (6 bases). With 1 base removed from V and 4 bases from J, the gap between germline ends came to 15 bases. CDR1 is SEHNR, CDR2 FQNEAQ, per germline (reference sequence). This CDR3 has 16 amino acids. The CDR3 sequence is CASSLEPSPGADTQYF. CDR3 in DNA: TGTGCCAGCAGCTTAGAGCCTTCCCCGGGGGCAGATACGCAGTATTTT.